This T cell receptor (beta chain) was captured in a study of blood T cell repertoires in COVID-19. Sequencing used immunoSEQ multiplex PCR; TCRdb keeps in-frame clones, though not all of them. The data contain around 150,000 clones, around 81% of them singletons. The origin of this receptor is an older woman with acute or convalescent COVID-19. Sequenced material: peripheral blood.

The CDR3 loop reads CASSQGVRDTEAFF. Written as DNA, the CDR3 is TGTGCCAGCAGTCAGGGCGTTCGCGACACTGAAGCTTTCTTT. The chain uses TRBV2 and TRBJ1-1, with D tentatively TRBD1 (5 bases). Per the germline V gene, CDR1 is SNHLY and CDR2 is FYNNEI. The V end was cut by 5 bases, the J end by 3 bases, with 13 bases between. This CDR3 region has 14 residues.